This T cell receptor beta chain was documented in a study of cytomegalovirus exposure and HLA in healthy donors. Looking at the study overall: The study placed approximately 81% of its 398 genotyped donors in the Caucasian-associated ancestry cluster. Study-wide results and caveats: Reports indicate that TCR beta sequences accurately predicted the HLA-A and HLA-B alleles of most subjects. Later analysis demonstrated an association between a missense DCLRE1C variant and TCR beta V- and J-gene trimming. Cytomegalovirus status was reportedly diagnosed by the classifier with high specificity and sensitivity.

PCR involved 60 Vbeta and 13 Jbeta primers. Libraries were prepared by immunoSEQ multiplex PCR; TCRdb keeps only in-frame clonotypes and omits some of them. The table shows roughly 160,000 clones, with roughly 84% occurring only once. V lost 6 bases to trimming and J lost 5 bases, with 16 bases between them. This CDR3 has 14 residues. Germline V CDR1 and CDR2: SGHTA, FQGNSA. This clone was counted only a few times. What it recognizes is unknown. The gene calls are TRBV7-2 and TRBJ1-1, with D perhaps matching TRBD1 (6 bases). The sample taken for sequencing was PBMCs. This TCR was sampled from a man aged 25-45 years in good health and CMV-seronegative. The CDR3 DNA is TGTGCCAGCAGTTCCCAGGGGTTTGGGACTGAAGCTTTCTTT. This codes for CASSSQGFGTEAFF.